The 15 T cell receptor beta chains below were found in one sample sequenced in a study of T cell repertoires in cytomegalovirus infection. Their specific antigens are unknown. Using its own MiXCR run on the reads, TCRdb lists one record per CDR3 protein. Found here are roughly 800,000 distinct CDR3 sequences, 25% to 30% of them singletons; the top ten hold about 12%. The sequenced sample was cultured CD8+ T cells from PBMCs, obtained from culture after CMV antigen stimulation. The receptors shown here come from a human donor in good health (CMV status not recorded). Some clones in this sample may be carry-over from other donors' samples.

This clonotype was detected only a few times. J is TRBJ1-3 and V is TRBV4-3; no reliable D call. The V gene's germline CDR1 is LGHNA and CDR2 YSLEER. The germline V and J ends were trimmed by 0 bases and 0 bases, with 12 bases remaining between them. This CDR3 contains 17 residues. CDR3 DNA: TGCGCCAGCAGCCAAGATCCGGGAATGGGCTCTGGAAACACCATATATTTT. Protein product: CASSQDPGMGSGNTIYF.

V usage is TRBV11-3 and J usage is TRBJ2-5; possibly TRBD2 for D (6 bases). With 5 bases removed from V and 2 bases from J, the gap between germline ends came to 15 bases. This CDR3 is built from 15 residues. Germline lookup yields CDR1 SGHNT and CDR2 YENEEA. The CDR3 DNA reads TGTGCCAGCAGCGAGGGGTCGACTAGTCAAGAGACCCAGTACTTC. Its protein product is CASSEGSTSQETQYF.

The chain links TRBV27 to TRBJ1-2, with TRBD1 as a possible D gene (5 bases). Trimming took 2 bases from V and 6 from J, leaving 19 bases between them. The V gene's germline CDR1 is MNHEY and CDR2 SMNVEV (reference sequence). The CDR3 totals 16 residues. CDR3 sequence reads: CASSLTKGNMPDGYTF. DNA for the CDR3: TGTGCCAGCAGTTTAACGAAGGGGAACATGCCGGATGGCTACACCTTC.

This clonotype appeared a few times. The V call is TRBV12-3 or TRBV12-4, the J call TRBJ2-2; TRBD1 aligns across 7 bases. The V gene end was trimmed by 6 bases and the J gene end by 6 bases; junction bases not matched to a gene: 4. This CDR3 spans 13 amino acids. This CDR3 is CASSPGTAGELFF. The CDR3, as DNA: TGTGCCAGCAGCCCAGGGACAGCCGGGGAGCTGTTTTTT.

This sequence joins TRBV4-2 and TRBJ2-6; tentatively, D is TRBD2 (6 bases). CDR3 length: 16 residues. Germline values: CDR1 LGHNA, CDR2 YNFKEQ. With 5 bases removed from V and 2 bases from J, the gap between germline ends came to 13 bases. In DNA, the CDR3 is TGTGCCAGCAGCGAAGTCGGGGGTGCTGGGGCCAACGTCCTGACTTTC. Protein: CASSEVGGAGANVLTF.

In this sample, this clonotype turned up a few times. The V gene is TRBV7-8, the J gene TRBJ2-7; D is perhaps TRBD1 (6 bases). V shed 5 bases and J shed 0 bases, with 20 bases lying between them. CDR3 length equals 17 residues. CDR1 and CDR2 from the germline V gene are SGHVS and FQNEAQ. In DNA form, the CDR3 reads TGTGCCAGCAGCGTACTTGGACAGCCAGTCCACTCCTACGAGCAGTACTTC. It specifies CASSVLGQPVHSYEQYF.

This sequence joins TRBV3-1 and TRBJ2-1; TRBD1 is a possible D gene (6 bases). The V end lost 2 bases, the J end lost 4 bases, and 15 bases lay between the germline ends. The CDR3 runs to 16 residues. Germline V lookup: CDR1 LGHDT, CDR2 YNNKEL (reference sequence). CDR3 coding DNA: TGTGCCAGCAGCCAAAAGATTGTTGGACAGTACAATGAGCAGTTCTTC. Its protein product is CASSQKIVGQYNEQFF.

This clonotype was observed a handful of times. The chain combines TRBV25-1 with TRBJ2-5; tentative D call: TRBD2 (7 bases). V was trimmed by 11 bases and J by 4 bases, leaving 11 bases between them. There are 11 residues in the CDR3. Germline lookup yields CDR1 MGHDK and CDR2 SYGVNS. CDR3 in amino acids: CAVGGGETQYF. CDR3 DNA: TGTGCCGTGGGAGGGGGAGAGACCCAGTACTTC.

This clonotype was found a few times. The chain has TRBV12-3 or TRBV12-4 and TRBJ1-1, with D possibly TRBD1 on 5 matching bases. V was shortened by 5 bases and J by 5 bases, with 15 bases between the two germline ends. The CDR3 contains 14 residues. Here the CDR3 reads CASSTGGGRTEAFF. CDR3 in DNA: TGTGCCAGCAGTACGGGGGGGGGAAGGACTGAAGCTTTCTTT.

V and J are TRBV28 and TRBJ2-5; tentatively, D is TRBD1 (6 bases). V lost 4 bases, J lost 5 bases, and 26 bases lay in between. Per germline, CDR1 MDHEN and CDR2 SYDVKM. The CDR3 has 18 residues. DNA for the CDR3: TGTGCCAGCAGTTCCGGGACCAAGAGGGGGAGCCCCCGGGAGACCCAGTACTTC. Translating gives CASSSGTKRGSPRETQYF.

DNA for the CDR3: TGCGCCAGCAGCCAAGTTGGACGGCTGAACACTGAAGCTTTCTTT. Protein: CASSQVGRLNTEAFF. The chain uses TRBV4-1 and TRBJ1-1; no definite D call. The CDR3 has 15 residues. Germline values: CDR1 MGHRA, CDR2 YSYEKL. V shed 1 base and J shed 0 bases, with 9 bases lying between them.

The chain is built from TRBV11-2 and TRBJ2-5, with D perhaps TRBD1 (5 bases). V shed 5 bases and J shed 5 bases, with 15 bases lying between them. This CDR3 spans 14 amino acids. The V gene's germline CDR1 is SGHAT and CDR2 FQNNGV. This CDR3 is CASSIPQGFETQYF. CDR3 in DNA: TGTGCCAGCAGCATACCCCAGGGATTTGAGACCCAGTACTTC.

The chain employs TRBV12-3 or TRBV12-4 and TRBJ2-5; D is uncertain. Trimming shortened V by 6 bases and J by 5 bases, and 19 bases separated the two germline ends. CDR3 length: 15 residues. CDR3 sequence (DNA): TGTGCCAGCAGCCAACACACGCCGGGTGGGGAGACCCAGTACTTC. Translation: CASSQHTPGGETQYF.

This clonotype was seen a handful of times. The chain carries TRBV29-1 and TRBJ1-1; weak D call: TRBD1 (5 bases). The CDR3 extends over 14 amino acids. Germline V gene lookup returns CDR1 SQVTM and CDR2 ANQGSEA. The V end lost 7 bases, the J end lost 6 bases, and 21 bases lay between the germline ends. In nucleotides, the CDR3 is TGCAGCGGTGAGAGGGGAGGGGCGGATGCTGAAGCTTTCTTT. Protein product: CSGERGGADAEAFF.

The CDR3 sequence: CASSHHTDTQYF. The CDR3 region has the DNA TGTGCCAGCAGTCACCACACAGATACGCAGTATTTT. The chain carries TRBV6-2 or TRBV6-3 and TRBJ2-3; unclear D gene. The CDR3 is 12 residues long. Germline assignment: CDR1 MNHEY and CDR2 SVGEGT. V lost 5 bases, J lost 2 bases, and 5 bases lay in between.